The rows below give T cell receptor beta chains drawn from one sample of a study of shared clonotypes between healthy human individuals. Clones were read by immunoSEQ multiplex PCR, and TCRdb kept only the in-frame ones, dropping some. This table has hundreds of thousands of clones, about 95% appearing once. Sequenced: naive CD8+ T cells sorted from blood. These TCRs come from a woman in her 30s in good health. Both conserved end residues are part of each CDR3. The order of the fields is J gene, clone size, V gene, D gene, CDR3 DNA, CDR3 protein. D genes are given only for firm matches. For some rows the clone size is stated as once, few or many, or as a class when expanded; others skip it.

>TRBJ1-3|NA|TRBV28|NA
TGTGCCAGCAGCTTCCCCGGGGGCGGGGACACCATATATTTT
CASSFPGGGDTIYF
>TRBJ2-6|NA|TRBV4-1|NA
TGCGCCAGCAGCCCATCAGCATATCCAGCCTCTGAGGCCAACGTCCTGACTTTC
CASSPSAYPASEANVLTF
>TRBJ1-1|NA|TRBV7-9|NA
TGTGCCAGCAGCGATAAGTACCGGGACATATGGTACATGAACACTGAAGCTTTCTTT
CASSDKYRDIWYMNTEAFF
>TRBJ2-1|NA|TRBV7-6|TRBD2
TGTGCCAGCAGCCTCGGGACTAGCTCCATTTACAATGAGCAGTTCTTC
CASSLGTSSIYNEQFF
>TRBJ2-1|NA|TRBV2|NA
TGTGCCAGCAGTATCAGCGGGCCTTCCTACAATGAGCAGTTCTTC
CASSISGPSYNEQFF
>TRBJ2-1|NA|TRBV4-2|NA
TGTGCCAGCAGCCAAGAGGGGGGAGGTCTCTCCTACAATGAGCAGTTCTTC
CASSQEGGGLSYNEQFF
>TRBJ2-2|NA|TRBV30|TRBD2
TGTGCCTGGTCGGGACTAGCGGGCGGGGAGCTGTTTTTT
CAWSGLAGGELFF
>TRBJ2-7|NA|TRBV5-1|NA
TGCGCCAGCAGCTCCGGGGGGGACAGGGCCCTTTGGTACTTC
CASSSGGDRALWYF
>TRBJ2-5|once|TRBV28|TRBD2
TGTGCCAGCAGTTTAATCCTTATCTCGGCAGGGAGATATCGGGCGGGGGAGCAGTACTTC
CASSLILISAGRYRAGEQYF
>TRBJ2-3|NA|TRBV5-1|NA
TGCGCCAGCAGCTTGGTCTCGAGAGGGAGCACAGATACGCAGTATTTT
CASSLVSRGSTDTQYF
>TRBJ2-3|NA|TRBV5-8|NA
TGTGCCAGCAGCTTTGGTGGACGCCCTAGCACAGATACGCAGTATTTT
CASSFGGRPSTDTQYF
>TRBJ1-1|NA|TRBV11-3|NA
TGTGCCAGCAGCCGGAGAGGGAACACTGAAGCTTTCTTT
CASSRRGNTEAFF
>TRBJ1-4|NA|TRBV7-8|NA
TGTGCCAGCAGCTTTAGACCAGCTTCTAATGAAAAACTGTTTTTT
CASSFRPASNEKLFF
>TRBJ2-2|NA|TRBV11-2|TRBD2
TGTGCCAGCAGCTTTTGGACTAGGGGTCGGACCGGGGAGCTGTTTTTT
CASSFWTRGRTGELFF
>TRBJ2-2|NA|TRBV4-1|TRBD1
TGCGCCAGCAGCCGAGGGACAGTCAACACCGGGGAGCTGTTTTTT
CASSRGTVNTGELFF